Given below is one TCR beta chain in context. As yet, its antigen is unknown. This sample stems from a study of CD8+CD57+ T cells in acquired aplastic anemia. Across the study: On average, sorted CD4+ and CD8+ cells gave 2.5 to 4 ug of DNA. Study-level results: There were 25 to 35 CD8+ CDR3 sequences that occurred in both patients and controls.

CDR3 and TCR beta VDJ profiling relied on genomic DNA as the template. TCRdb recomputed calls from the reads with MiXCR, one row per CDR3 protein. The sample lists hundreds of thousands of distinct CDR3 sequences; approximately 55% were seen once. V was shortened by 6 bases and J by 0 bases, with 12 bases between the two germline ends. CDR3 length equals 15 residues. The genes are TRBV12-3 or TRBV12-4 and TRBJ2-1; weak D call: TRBD2 (6 bases). Sequencing was done on a sample of sorted CD4+, CD8+, or CD8+CD57+ T cells (not recorded which) from PBMCs. The sequence was collected from a human donor with severe aplastic anemia or a healthy control (not recorded which). The CDR3 region has the DNA TGTGCCAGCAGCCCCATGGACTACTCCTACAATGAGCAGTTCTTC. It codes for CASSPMDYSYNEQFF.